One sample yielded the 6 T cell receptor beta chains listed below, sequenced in a study of blood T cell repertoires in COVID-19. Clones were read by immunoSEQ multiplex PCR, and TCRdb kept only the in-frame ones, dropping some. The repertoire holds around 260,000 clones, 65% to 85% seen once, with 15% to 19% in the top ten. The sample comprised peripheral blood. The source is a person aged 65 to 85 with COVID-19, enrolled during active disease.

This chain links TRBV7-2 with TRBJ2-5; D uncertain. CDR3 length: 14 residues. The germline gives CDR1 SGHTA, CDR2 FQGNSA. V lost 0 bases and J lost 0, with 5 bases in between. CDR3 in amino acids: CASSLAWHQETQYF. The CDR3 nucleotides are TGTGCCAGCAGCTTAGCATGGCACCAAGAGACCCAGTACTTC.

CDR3 protein: CASSTQPTGEQYF. Here the CDR3 DNA reads TGCGCCAGCAGCACCCAACCGACGGGCGAGCAGTACTTC. The genes are TRBV5-1 and TRBJ2-7; D is undetermined. Trimming took 4 bases from V and 6 from J, leaving 14 bases between them. Per the germline V gene, CDR1 is SGHRS and CDR2 is YFSETQ. The CDR3 consists of 13 residues.

The rearrangement uses TRBV19 and TRBJ2-5; 12 bases are a match to TRBD2. Germline V CDR1 and CDR2: LNHDA, SQIVND (reference sequence). V dropped 7 bases and J dropped 7; count of bases not matched to a gene: 4. The CDR3 has 13 amino acids. The CDR3 DNA reads TGTGCCAGTACGGCTAGCGGGGGGGGGACCCAGTACTTC. Translation gives CASTASGGGTQYF.

V gene TRBV18 combines with J gene TRBJ1-1; D not certain. Germline V gene lookup returns CDR1 KGHSH and CDR2 LQKENI. The CDR3 extends over 16 amino acids. V dropped 0 bases and J dropped 4 bases, with 15 bases sitting between them. CDR3 bases: TGTGCCAGCTCACCACCGTGGGGAGTAGCTACCACTGAAGCTTTCTTT. Protein product: CASSPPWGVATTEAFF.

The CDR3: CSVIYPAGGGYEQYF. The CDR3 DNA reads TGCAGCGTCATTTACCCAGCGGGAGGAGGGTACGAGCAGTACTTC. The chain combines TRBV29-1 with TRBJ2-7; 9 positions agree with TRBD2. V shed 6 bases and J 4 bases; nucleotides not matched to a gene: 13. Germline values: CDR1 SQVTM, CDR2 ANQGSEA. The CDR3 length is 15 residues.

The V call is TRBV3-1 (or the pseudogene TRBV3-2), the J call TRBJ1-5; D not resolved. The CDR3 loop spans 13 amino acids. Germline V lookup: CDR1 LGHDT, CDR2 YNNKEL (reference sequence). The V end was cut by 4 bases, the J end by 9 bases, with 13 bases between. CDR3 coding DNA: TGTGCCAGCAGCCCTATAGGAGCCGGGCCCCAGCATTTT. It yields the protein CASSPIGAGPQHF.